The clone carrying this T cell receptor beta chain was counted only a few times. Method: immunoSEQ multiplex PCR; TCRdb's copy keeps in-frame clones and lacks some. The table records about 72,000 clones, 82% of them present only once. The germline V and J ends were trimmed by 1 base and 5 bases, with 14 bases remaining between them. Per the germline V gene, CDR1 is SGHTA and CDR2 is FQGTGA. The CDR3 covers 15 residues. These data originate in a study of blood T cell repertoires in COVID-19. Study in general: Sources were T cells, B-cell-depleted T cells, or PBMCs; the material itself was cDNA or gDNA.

The rearrangement joins TRBV7-3 to TRBJ2-5; weak D call: TRBD2 (7 bases). Sequenced sample: peripheral blood. The TCR comes from a human donor in a cohort sampled during active COVID-19. The CDR3: CASSLNAGAAETQYF. DNA of the CDR3: TGTGCCAGCAGCTTAAATGCGGGGGCGGCGGAGACCCAGTACTTC. The full variable domain, with the rest looked up from reference TRBV7-3 and TRBJ2-5, is GAGVSQTPSNKVTEKGKYVELRCDPISGHTALYWYRQSLGQGPEFLIYFQGTGAADDSGLPNDRFFAVRPEGSVSTLKIQRTERGDSAVYLCASSLNAGAAETQYFGPGTRLLVL.